The 21 T cell receptor beta chains below come from one sample, sequenced in a study of control samples from healthy donors and cancer patients (dated by TCRdb to 2019 to 2021). Libraries were constructed by the immunoSEQ multiplex PCR assay. Here the immuneACCESS table is served through TCRdb, limited to in-frame sequences with V and J called. Missing clones are a known gap in these copies; in checked studies unresolved V genes cover under half, and the rest lacks a known reason. Counted in this sample were about 270,000 clones; about four fifths of them appeared once. The top ten hold roughly 15% of the sample. Sequencing was done on a sample of PBMCs. The receptors were gathered from a woman in her sixties with lung cancer.

The chain carries TRBV5-1 and TRBJ2-5; 9 bases match TRBD1. The trim removed 5 bases at V and 5 bases at J, leaving 10 bases unmatched. Germline CDR1 is SGHRS and CDR2 is YFSETQ. The CDR3 has 15 amino acids. CDR3 loop: CASSFQTGGMETQYF. CDR3 in DNA: TGCGCCAGCAGTTTTCAGACAGGGGGAATGGAGACCCAGTACTTC. Using reference TRBV5-1 and TRBJ2-5 for the parts outside the CDR3, the full variable domain is KAGVTQTPRYLIKTRGQQVTLSCSPISGHRSVSWYQQTPGQGLQFLFEYFSETQRNKGNFPGRFSGRQFSNSRSEMNVSTLELGDSALYLCASSFQTGGMETQYFGPGTRLLVL.

The chain joins TRBV13 to TRBJ1-6; 7 positions match TRBD1. Germline V gene data show CDR1 as PRHDT and CDR2 as FYEKMQ (reference sequence). The CDR3 covers 18 residues. V lost 7 bases, J lost 7 bases, and 19 bases stayed unmatched. The CDR3 DNA follows: TGTGCCAGCACCCCAAGCGAGTATAGGGGGCTTAAAAATTCACCCCTCCACTTT. This gives the protein CASTPSEYRGLKNSPLHF. Full variable domain (outside the CDR3, taken from reference TRBV13 and TRBJ1-6): AAGVIQSPRHLIKEKRETATLKCYPIPRHDTVYWYQQGPGQDPQFLISFYEKMQSDKGSIPDRFSAQQFSDYHSELNMSSLELGDSALYFCASTPSEYRGLKNSPLHFGNGTRLTVT.

The genes are TRBV29-1 and TRBJ1-1; 11 bases align to TRBD1. The germline V gene has CDR1 SQVTM and CDR2 ANQGSEA. With 6 bases clipped from V and 11 bases from J, the junction kept 8 bases outside the gene matches. The CDR3 is 12 amino acids. This chain's CDR3 is CSVNAGTGGAFF. The DNA of the CDR3 is TGCAGCGTAAACGCCGGGACAGGGGGGGCTTTCTTT.

The chain has TRBV18 and TRBJ1-2; TRBD1 might be the D (5 bases). Deletions cut 0 bases from V and 6 bases from J, with 14 bases between. The germline V gene encodes CDR1 KGHSH and CDR2 LQKENI. This CDR3 spans 15 amino acids. The CDR3 sequence is CASSPPNQGPNGYTF. The DNA for the CDR3 is TGTGCCAGCTCACCACCGAACCAGGGACCGAATGGCTACACCTTC.

This chain joins TRBV28 and TRBJ1-2; 8 positions agree with TRBD1. The CDR3 runs 14 residues. J gave up 2 bases and V 7 bases, and 6 bases lay outside the gene matches. The V gene's germline CDR1 is MDHEN and CDR2 SYDVKM. The DNA for the CDR3 is TGTGCCAGCAACTTATGGACAGGGAACTATGGCTACACCTTC. Translated, it gives CASNLWTGNYGYTF.

The chain's CDR3 is CASIGQLNTEAFF. CDR3 DNA sequence: TGTGCCAGCATAGGCCAGCTGAACACTGAAGCTTTCTTT. The chain combines TRBV12-3 or TRBV12-4 with TRBJ1-1; no reliable D call. The CDR3 sequence is 13 residues long. Trimming stripped 7 bases from V and 0 bases from J, with 9 bases between.

At least ten counts were recorded for this clone. The genes are TRBV5-4 and TRBJ2-7; 15 bases fit TRBD2. The CDR3 spans 13 residues. Losses at the gene ends were 3 bases for V and 12 bases for J; bases not matched to a gene: 4. Germline V gene data show CDR1 as SGHNT and CDR2 as YYREEE (reference sequence). CDR3 in DNA: TGTGCCAGCAGCTCGGGACTAGCGGGAGGTCTGTACTTC. This translates into CASSSGLAGGLYF.

The genes are TRBV5-5 and TRBJ2-4; D remains ambiguous. This CDR3 spans 14 amino acids. Trimming took off 0 bases at V and 7 bases at J, with 11 bases between the two ends. The germline gives CDR1 SGHKS, CDR2 YYEKEE (reference sequence). The CDR3 loop reads CASSLGRSMNIQYF. The CDR3 bases are TGTGCCAGCAGCTTGGGGCGGAGCATGAACATTCAGTACTTC.

The rearrangement links TRBV25-1 to TRBJ1-6; D perhaps matches TRBD1 (5 bases). The CDR3 is 14 residues long. Germline CDR1 MGHDK, CDR2 SYGVNS. Trimming shortened V by 6 bases and J by 10 bases, and 16 bases separated the two germline ends. CDR3 loop: CASSIIRVGSPLHF. CDR3 nucleotides: TGTGCCAGCAGCATCATCAGGGTTGGCTCACCCCTCCACTTT.

This clone was observed once. The chain links TRBV5-1 to TRBJ1-2; no clear D gene. Trimming took 0 bases from V and 6 from J, leaving 12 bases between them. Germline CDR1 reads SGHRS; CDR2 reads YFSETQ. This CDR3 is built from 14 residues. Here the CDR3 DNA reads TGCGCCAGCAGCTTGGGGCCCGTATCGCATGGCTACACCTTC. Its translation is CASSLGPVSHGYTF.

This rearrangement joins TRBV19 to TRBJ2-6, with D hard to call. CDR1 is LNHDA and CDR2 is SQIVND in the germline V gene (reference sequence). Trimming cost V 7 bases and J 0 bases, with 13 bases left between them. CDR3 length: 16 residues. This CDR3 is CASIGRKISGANVLTF. CDR3 bases: TGTGCCAGTATCGGCAGAAAGATCTCTGGGGCCAACGTCCTGACTTTC.

Written as DNA, the CDR3 is TGTGCCAGCAGTCTTTACGGGATAAACACCGGGGAGCTGTTTTTT. Protein sequence: CASSLYGINTGELFF. The chain links TRBV6-5 to TRBJ2-2, with D possibly matching TRBD2 (5 bases). Trimming removed 5 bases from V and 2 bases from J, with 12 bases in between. The CDR3 contains 15 residues. CDR1 and CDR2 from the germline V gene are MNHEY and SVGAGI.

The genes are TRBV7-5 and TRBJ1-6. TRBV7-5 is shown as a pseudogene. This CDR3 region has 17 residues. CDR3 sequence reads: CVRSLEKLPRLNSPLHF. CDR3 bases: TGTGTCAGAAGCTTAGAGAAGCTGCCTCGACTGAATTCACCCCTCCACTTT.

The CDR3 loop is CASSIGTDNQPQHF. CDR3 bases: TGTGCCAGTAGTATAGGGACAGACAATCAGCCCCAGCATTTT. V usage is TRBV19 and J usage is TRBJ1-5, with D possibly matching TRBD1 (6 bases). The CDR3 is 14 amino acids. Trimming removed 1 base at V and 3 bases at J, with 7 bases between. The germline V gene encodes CDR1 LNHDA and CDR2 SQIVND (reference sequence).

This chain links TRBV19 with TRBJ1-1; the match to TRBD1 covers 9 bases. Trimming removed 5 bases from V and 5 bases from J; junction bases left unmatched: 6. CDR1 LNHDA and CDR2 SQIVND come from the germline V gene (reference sequence). The CDR3 has 14 residues. DNA for the CDR3: TGTGCCAGTAGTGTTACAGGGGGCAAGACTGAAGCTTTCTTT. It specifies CASSVTGGKTEAFF.

This clone was counted only a few times. This chain joins TRBV2 and TRBJ1-5, with a tentative D call TRBD1 (5 bases). The CDR3 totals 15 residues. Germline V gene lookup returns CDR1 SNHLY and CDR2 FYNNEI. The V end was cut by 6 bases, the J end by 5 bases, with 17 bases between. The CDR3 spells CASSGAGQEDQPQHF. For the CDR3, the DNA is TGTGCCAGCAGCGGCGCGGGGCAGGAAGATCAGCCCCAGCATTTT.

The chain combines TRBV19 with TRBJ1-5; 7 bases align to TRBD1. The length of the CDR3 is 14 residues. Germline assignment: CDR1 LNHDA and CDR2 SQIVND (reference sequence). The ends lost 7 bases at V and 3 bases at J; junction bases unmatched: 6. The CDR3 loop is CASTMGQLNQPQHF. The CDR3 DNA reads as TGTGCCAGTACTATGGGACAGCTCAATCAGCCCCAGCATTTT.

The chain is built from TRBV9 and TRBJ1-2, with D possibly TRBD1 on 6 matching bases. The CDR3 has 17 residues. Looked up from germline, CDR1 is SGDLS and CDR2 is YYNGEE. V lost 2 bases and J lost 3, with 20 bases in between. CDR3 nucleotide sequence: TGTGCCAGCAGCGTTGGACAGTCTTTGGTTTCGGACTATGGCTACACCTTC. This translates into CASSVGQSLVSDYGYTF.

The chain employs TRBV19 and TRBJ1-1, with a possible D match to TRBD1 (5 bases). Trimming left V 6 bases short and J 10 bases short, with 12 bases between. The CDR3 runs 11 residues. Germline assignment: CDR1 LNHDA and CDR2 SQIVND (reference sequence). The CDR3 spells CASRGGTRAFF. DNA for the CDR3: TGTGCCAGTAGAGGAGGGACCCGAGCTTTCTTT.

This sequence joins TRBV5-6 and TRBJ2-7; D is tentatively TRBD1 or TRBD2 (5 bases each). Germline V gene sequence: CDR1 SGHDT, CDR2 YYEEEE. This CDR3 has 14 amino acids. V shed 1 base and J shed 2 bases, with 10 bases lying between them. This chain's CDR3 is CASSLWGIAYEQYF. CDR3 bases: TGTGCCAGCAGCTTGTGGGGGATTGCCTACGAGCAGTACTTC.

This clone was observed a handful of times. This chain links TRBV7-8 with TRBJ2-7, with TRBD1 matching over 8 bases. From germline, CDR1 is SGHVS and CDR2 FQNEAQ. This CDR3 contains 15 residues. V lost 5 bases and J lost 1; bases outside the gene matches: 7. CDR3 sequence: CASSPKGQASYEQYF. CDR3 coding DNA: TGTGCCAGCAGCCCCAAGGGACAGGCTTCCTACGAGCAGTACTTC. The full variable domain, rest sourced from reference TRBV7-8 and TRBJ2-7, is GAGVSQSPRYKVAKRGQDVALRCDPISGHVSLFWYQQALGQGPEFLTYFQNEAQLDKSGLPSDRFFAERPEGSVSTLKIQRTQQEDSAVYLCASSPKGQASYEQYFGPGTRLTVT.